These 11 T cell receptor beta chains were sequenced from one sample in a study of blood T cell repertoires in COVID-19. Some clones are missing from TCRdb's copy, which holds only in-frame ones; the method was immunoSEQ multiplex PCR. The table lists 150,000 or so clones, 86% of them singletons. The specimen was peripheral blood. These receptors originate from a man between 18 and 29 years old with acute or convalescent COVID-19.

The chain joins TRBV7-2 to TRBJ2-3; D is ambiguous. Germline lookup yields CDR1 SGHTA and CDR2 FQGNSA. Deletions cut 4 bases from V and 6 bases from J, with 5 bases between. The CDR3 runs 11 residues. The CDR3 region is CASSSLDTQYF. The CDR3 nucleotides are TGTGCCAGCAGCTCACTGGATACGCAGTATTTT. The variable domain in full, with the rest retrieved from reference TRBV7-2 and TRBJ2-3, is GAGVSQSPSNKVTEKGKDVELRCDPISGHTALYWYRQSLGQGLEFLIYFQGNSAPDKSGLPSDRFSAERTGGSVSTLTIQRTQQEDSAVYLCASSSLDTQYFGPGTRLTVL.

V is TRBV5-1 and J is TRBJ1-4; perhaps TRBD1 as D (6 bases). The CDR3 extends over 14 amino acids. Germline CDR1 is SGHRS and CDR2 is YFSETQ. Trimming shortened V by 4 bases and J by 3 bases, and 10 bases separated the two germline ends. The CDR3 DNA is TGCGCCAGCAGCGGCAGGGGTGCTAATGAAAAACTGTTTTTT. Translation: CASSGRGANEKLFF.

V and J are TRBV2 and TRBJ2-1, with D unclear. The CDR3 runs 13 residues. CDR1 and CDR2 (germline): SNHLY, FYNNEI. CDR3 nucleotide sequence: TGTGCTACGAGGCCGTCCTCCTACAATGAGCAGTTCTTC. This translates into CATRPSSYNEQFF.

Concerning this clone itself: Mismatch with germline at one junction end may stem from a read error. CDR3 nucleotides: TGTGCCAGCAGCCGCGGACAGGGAGGAGGAGTTCAAGAAACCCAGTACTTC. As protein: CASSRGQGGGVQETQYF. The chain recombines TRBV7-9 with TRBJ2-5, with 8 positions matching TRBD1. The germline V gene has CDR1 SEHNR and CDR2 FQNEAQ (reference sequence). CDR3 length: 17 amino acids.

This clone is a singleton in its sample. V gene TRBV7-9 combines with J gene TRBJ2-3; 7 nucleotides align to TRBD2. Germline values: CDR1 SEHNR, CDR2 FQNEAQ (reference sequence). CDR3 size: 19 residues. J was trimmed by 0 bases and V by 1 base; bases with no gene match: 13. CDR3 region: CASSLGREDRAGSTDTQYF. As DNA, the CDR3 is TGTGCCAGCAGCTTAGGGAGAGAGGATAGAGCGGGGAGCACAGATACGCAGTATTTT.

The gene calls are TRBV25-1 and TRBJ2-6; no clear D. Trimming removed 5 bases from V and 2 bases from J, with 10 bases in between. From germline, CDR1 is MGHDK and CDR2 SYGVNS. This CDR3 is 15 amino acids long. The CDR3 sequence: CASSRTSPGANVLTF. CDR3 DNA: TGTGCCAGCAGTCGAACATCCCCTGGGGCCAACGTCCTGACTTTC.

The chain employs TRBV4-1 and TRBJ2-1, with 8 bases that match TRBD2. This CDR3 contains 17 residues. Germline V gene data show CDR1 as MGHRA and CDR2 as YSYEKL. V shed 0 bases and J 4 bases; nucleotides not matched to a gene: 8. This CDR3 is CASSQDLGGGGYNEQFF. In nucleotides, the CDR3 is TGCGCCAGCAGCCAAGATCTTGGGGGCGGGGGGTACAATGAGCAGTTCTTC.

V gene TRBV6-5 combines with J gene TRBJ2-1; TRBD2 matches 10 bases. V lost 8 bases to trimming and J lost 4 bases; unmatched junction nucleotides: 5. This CDR3 is 14 amino acids long. Germline V lookup: CDR1 MNHEY, CDR2 SVGAGI. Here the CDR3 reads CASGLAGEYNEQFF. The CDR3 nucleotides are TGTGCCAGCGGCCTAGCGGGAGAATACAATGAGCAGTTCTTC.

The CDR3: CASSLELAGGPYEQYF. For the CDR3, the DNA is TGTGCCAGCAGCTTAGAACTAGCGGGGGGGCCCTACGAGCAGTACTTC. This chain connects TRBV11-2 to TRBJ2-7, with 13 bases lining up with TRBD2. CDR1 is SGHAT and CDR2 is FQNNGV in the germline V gene. The ends lost 0 bases at V and 2 bases at J; junction bases unmatched: 1. The CDR3 is made up of 16 amino acids.

This clone came up once. The genes are TRBV5-3 and TRBJ2-3; 13 bases align to TRBD2. TRBV5-3 carries the ORF label, with uncertain function. CDR3 length: 17 residues. Trimming took 2 bases from V and 4 from J; bases not matched to a gene: 7. The CDR3 coding sequence is TGTGCCAGAAGCTTTGGTATAGGACTAGCGGGGGCAGATACGCAGTATTTT. It specifies CARSFGIGLAGADTQYF.

The rearrangement joins TRBV9 to TRBJ2-2, with D possibly TRBD2 on 5 matching bases. Germline V CDR1 and CDR2: SGDLS, YYNGEE. V lost 0 bases and J 6 bases, leaving 6 bases between the germline ends. CDR3 length: 13 amino acids. The CDR3 sequence is CASSVAGSGELFF. The CDR3 DNA is TGTGCCAGCAGCGTAGCGGGGTCCGGGGAGCTGTTTTTT.